This TCR beta chain was recovered during a study of shared clonotypes between healthy human individuals. Naive CD8 populations comprised CD45RO-negative cells positively selected for CCR7, excluding terminally differentiated effector memory CD45RA+ cells. V lost 0 bases and J 4 bases, leaving 10 bases between the germline ends. The CDR3 runs to 15 residues. From germline, CDR1 is LNHDA and CDR2 SQIVND (reference sequence). Study-wide points: It was expected that sequencing depth would affect clonotype sharing among donors. Generally, naive subsets came out with larger estimated richness than memory subsets.

Libraries were prepared by immunoSEQ multiplex PCR; TCRdb keeps only in-frame clonotypes and omits some of them. The sample has about 1.9 million clones, 93% seen once. A remark on this clone: Its antigen is as yet unknown.

V and J are TRBV19 and TRBJ1-5; D unclear. Sample: naive CD8+ T cells from PBMCs. The TCR comes from a man between 18 and 29 years old in good health. Some clones in this sample may be carry-over from other donors' samples. CDR3 sequence: CASSIEGQINQPQHF. For the CDR3, the DNA is TGTGCCAGTAGTATAGAAGGGCAGATAAATCAGCCCCAGCATTTT.